These 13 T cell receptor beta chains share one sample of origin, sequenced in a study of cytomegalovirus exposure and HLA in healthy donors. In the PCR, 60 Vbeta and 13 Jbeta primers were used. The assay was immunoSEQ multiplex PCR, and TCRdb's table has in-frame clones only and misses some. Counted here are some 170,000 clones, around four fifths occurring once; the ten biggest clones make up 4.1%. Source material: PBMCs. All receptors come from a man in his fifties or sixties in good health and CMV-seropositive.

The chain employs TRBV7-2 and TRBJ2-7; a weak D match, TRBD2 (6 bases). Germline assignment: CDR1 SGHTA and CDR2 FQGNSA. V was clipped by 5 bases and J by 2 bases, with 13 bases between them. The CDR3 covers 14 residues. The CDR3 DNA reads TGTGCCAGCAGCCCTTCTAGCGTACCCTACGAGCAGTACTTC. It yields the protein CASSPSSVPYEQYF.

This chain connects TRBV5-4 to TRBJ2-1, with 7 bases that match TRBD2. Trimming cost V 2 bases and J 7 bases; bases outside gene matches: 12. Per the germline V gene, CDR1 is SGHNT and CDR2 is YYREEE (reference sequence). The CDR3 contains 16 residues. The CDR3: CASSFPRGLAENEQFF. In DNA, the CDR3 is TGTGCCAGCAGCTTTCCCCGGGGCCTAGCGGAGAATGAGCAGTTCTTC.

The genes are TRBV9 and TRBJ2-5; 12 nucleotides align to TRBD2. Germline CDR1 SGDLS, CDR2 YYNGEE. CDR3 length equals 16 residues. Losses at the gene ends were 7 bases for V and 1 base for J; bases not matched to a gene: 8. The CDR3 sequence: CASGRTSGVTQETQYF. The CDR3 DNA reads as TGTGCCAGCGGACGGACTAGCGGGGTAACCCAAGAGACCCAGTACTTC.

The CDR3 coding sequence is TGTGCCAGCAGTGTCCCTAGGGGGTATGGGACTAGCGGCACCAATGAGCAGTTCTTC. Protein product: CASSVPRGYGTSGTNEQFF. The rearrangement links TRBV2 to TRBJ2-1; 11 positions match TRBD2. Germline values: CDR1 SNHLY, CDR2 FYNNEI. The CDR3 spans 19 residues. V lost 4 bases to trimming and J lost 6 bases; unmatched junction nucleotides: 17.

Note on this clone: One end of the junction is discordant with germline, which a read error may explain. The CDR3 DNA sequence: TGTGCCAGCAGTTACTCAGGGGGTGGGGGCTCCTGGCTTTTT. Translation: CASSYSGGGGSWLF. The rearrangement links TRBV6-5 to TRBJ1-5, with a tentative D call TRBD1 (6 bases). There are 14 residues in the CDR3. Germline loops: CDR1 MNHEY, CDR2 SVGAGI.

The genes are TRBV28 and TRBJ1-2; TRBD1 agrees at 7 bases. The V gene end was trimmed by 7 bases and the J gene end by 8 bases; junction bases not matched to a gene: 13. Germline CDR1 MDHEN, CDR2 SYDVKM. The CDR3 consists of 14 residues. CDR3 loop: CASTNLGTEGGYTF. Written as DNA, the CDR3 is TGTGCCAGCACCAACTTAGGGACAGAGGGGGGCTACACCTTC.

This clone has just a few counts. The chain is built from TRBV5-1 and TRBJ2-6; 8 bases agree with TRBD1. This CDR3 comprises 15 residues. Looked up from germline, CDR1 is SGHRS and CDR2 is YFSETQ. V shed 4 bases and J 2 bases; nucleotides not matched to a gene: 2. The CDR3, as DNA: TGCGCCAGCAGCCAACAGGGGGCTGGGGCCAACGTCCTGACTTTC. Protein sequence: CASSQQGAGANVLTF.

The V call is TRBV10-3, the J call TRBJ1-1; TRBD1 is a possible D gene (5 bases). The CDR3 covers 12 residues. V gave up 2 bases and J gave up 9 bases, with 10 bases separating them. Germline-derived CDR1 and CDR2 are ENHRY and SYGVKD. In DNA form, the CDR3 reads TGTGCCATCAGTGAGGCGGGGGGACAAGCTTTCTTT. Translating it yields CAISEAGGQAFF.

This clone was seen a few times. This chain uses TRBV7-2 with TRBJ2-1; 8 nucleotides line up with TRBD2. After removal of 0 bases from V and 3 bases from J, the junction contained 13 bases not matched to a gene. The germline V gene has CDR1 SGHTA and CDR2 FQGNSA. The CDR3 totals 19 residues. CDR3 sequence (DNA): TGTGCCAGCAGCTTAGCAGAAGGGAGCGGGGGACTGTACTACAATGAGCAGTTCTTC. This translates into CASSLAEGSGGLYYNEQFF.

The table lists this clone with a few counts. CDR3: CASSSGPGETQYF. CDR3 nucleotide sequence: TGTGCCAGCAGCTCAGGGCCGGGAGAGACCCAGTACTTC. J is TRBJ2-5 and V is TRBV5-4, with a tentative D call TRBD1 (5 bases). This CDR3 is 13 amino acids long. Trimming pared 3 bases from V and 4 bases from J, leaving 10 bases between. CDR1 and CDR2 from the germline V gene are SGHNT and YYREEE (reference sequence).

CDR3: CASSWDRGAGELFF. The CDR3 nucleotides are TGCGCCAGCAGCTGGGACAGGGGCGCCGGGGAGCTGTTTTTT. V is TRBV5-1 and J is TRBJ2-2; 10 positions match TRBD1. The CDR3 consists of 14 residues. V lost 3 bases, J lost 6 bases, and 2 bases stayed unmatched. Germline V lookup: CDR1 SGHRS, CDR2 YFSETQ.

J is TRBJ1-1 and V is TRBV9; a weak D match, TRBD1 (6 bases). Germline V lookup: CDR1 SGDLS, CDR2 YYNGEE. The CDR3 sequence is 15 residues long. V was pared by 0 bases and J by 7 bases, with 16 bases between. The CDR3 nucleotides are TGTGCCAGCAGCGTAGACTCCCACGGGGGGCTTGAAGCTTTCTTT. Translation gives CASSVDSHGGLEAFF.

This chain joins TRBV29-1 and TRBJ2-3; 13 bases fit TRBD2. In germline, CDR1 is SQVTM, CDR2 ANQGSEA. The length of the CDR3 is 13 residues. Germline trimming cut 6 bases from V and 10 bases from J; bases unmatched to any gene: 7. In nucleotides, the CDR3 is TGCAGCGTAGCCGGGACTAGCGGGGAGGCGCAGTATTTT. Its protein is CSVAGTSGEAQYF.